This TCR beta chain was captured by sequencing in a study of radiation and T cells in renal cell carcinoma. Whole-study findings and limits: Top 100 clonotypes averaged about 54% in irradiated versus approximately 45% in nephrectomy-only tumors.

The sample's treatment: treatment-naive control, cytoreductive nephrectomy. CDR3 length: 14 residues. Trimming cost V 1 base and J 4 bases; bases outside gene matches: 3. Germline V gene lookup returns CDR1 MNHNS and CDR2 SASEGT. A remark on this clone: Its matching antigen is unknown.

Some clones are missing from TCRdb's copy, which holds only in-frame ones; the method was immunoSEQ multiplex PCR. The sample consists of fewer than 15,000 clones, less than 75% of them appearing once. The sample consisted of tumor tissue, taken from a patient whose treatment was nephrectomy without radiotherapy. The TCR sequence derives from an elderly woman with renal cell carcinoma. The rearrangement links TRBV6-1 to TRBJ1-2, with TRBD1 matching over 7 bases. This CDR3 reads CASSEGPGGYGYTF. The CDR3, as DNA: TGTGCCAGCAGTGAAGGGCCAGGGGGCTATGGCTACACCTTC.